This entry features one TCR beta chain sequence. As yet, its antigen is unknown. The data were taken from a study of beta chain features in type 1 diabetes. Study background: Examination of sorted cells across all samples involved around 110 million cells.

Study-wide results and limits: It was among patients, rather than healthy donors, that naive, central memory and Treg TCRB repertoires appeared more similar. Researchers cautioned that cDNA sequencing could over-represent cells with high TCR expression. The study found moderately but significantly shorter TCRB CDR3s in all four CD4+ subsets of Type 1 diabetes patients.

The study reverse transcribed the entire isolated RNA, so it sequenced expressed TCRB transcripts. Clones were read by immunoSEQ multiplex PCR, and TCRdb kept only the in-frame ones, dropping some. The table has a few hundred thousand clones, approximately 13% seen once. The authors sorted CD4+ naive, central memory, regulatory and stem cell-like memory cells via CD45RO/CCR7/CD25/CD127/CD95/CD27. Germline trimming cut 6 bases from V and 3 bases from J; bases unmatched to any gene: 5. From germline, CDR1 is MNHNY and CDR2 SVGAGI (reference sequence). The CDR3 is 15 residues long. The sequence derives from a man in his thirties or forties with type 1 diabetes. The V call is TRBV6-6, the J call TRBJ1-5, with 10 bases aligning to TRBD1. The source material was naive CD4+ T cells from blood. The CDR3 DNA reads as TGTGCCAGCAGGACAGGGGGCAAGGTCAATCAGCCCCAGCATTTT. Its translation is CASRTGGKVNQPQHF.